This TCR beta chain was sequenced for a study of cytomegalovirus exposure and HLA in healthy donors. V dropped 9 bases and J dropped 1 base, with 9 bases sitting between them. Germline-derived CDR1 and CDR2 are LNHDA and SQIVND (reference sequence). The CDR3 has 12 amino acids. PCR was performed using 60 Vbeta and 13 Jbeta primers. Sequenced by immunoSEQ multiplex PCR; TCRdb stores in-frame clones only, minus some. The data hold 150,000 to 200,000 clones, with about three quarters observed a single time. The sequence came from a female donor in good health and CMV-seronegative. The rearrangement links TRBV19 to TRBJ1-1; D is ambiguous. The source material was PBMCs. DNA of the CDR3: TGTGCCAGCAGAGCGCCGAACACTGAAGCTTTCTTT. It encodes CASRAPNTEAFF.